This TCR beta chain comes out of a study of beta chain features in type 1 diabetes. General observations from the study: The study found moderately but significantly shorter TCRB CDR3s in all four CD4+ subsets of Type 1 diabetes patients. PCR might pick shorter templates more often, in the same way for patients and controls.

The sequenced template was cDNA made from the entire isolated RNA. Naive, central memory and regulatory T cell samples came to a mean of roughly 3.6 million reads. TCRdb's table, derived via immunoSEQ multiplex PCR, lists solely in-frame clones and lacks some. The sample has around 300,000 clones, approximately 11% seen once; the top ten hold approximately 0.016%. Germline assignment: CDR1 LNHDA and CDR2 SQIVND (reference sequence). V gave up 5 bases and J gave up 3 bases, with 16 bases separating them. The CDR3 length is 15 residues. Averaging approximately 0.11 L, one heparinised blood draw came from each individual donor. The table lists this clone with a few counts. Its antigen is still unknown.

The source material was naive CD4+ T cells from blood. This TCR came from a woman aged 25 to 39 in good health. The rearrangement joins TRBV19 to TRBJ1-2; D may be TRBD1 (6 bases). The DNA for the CDR3 is TGTGCCAGTAGTGTTACGGGACAACAGTACTATGGCTACACCTTC. Translation: CASSVTGQQYYGYTF. Full variable domain (missing parts from reference TRBV19 and TRBJ1-2): DGGITQSPKYLFRKEGQNVTLSCEQNLNHDAMYWYRQDPGQGLRLIYYSQIVNDFQKGDIAEGYSVSREKKESFPLTVTSAQKNPTAFYLCASSVTGQQYYGYTFGSGTRLTVV.